These 32 T cell receptor beta chains were all obtained from the same sample, sequenced in a study of regulatory T cells in long-lasting Graves disease. As for time point: newly diagnosed GD, antithyroid drugs for less than 3 months. The authors made the TCR library using RNA they extracted from PBMCs. Building the TCR beta libraries relied on iRepertoire HTBI primers, and CDR3 regions underwent Arm-PCR. TCRdb fed the multiplex PCR reads into MiXCR, producing one record per CDR3 protein. The data show about 200,000 distinct CDR3 sequences, around 20% seen once. This sample also belongs to another study, concerning T cells in Graves' hyperthyroidism and ophthalmopathy.

Sequences were derived from peripheral blood mononuclear cells (PBMCs), sampled at new diagnosis, from a patient treated with antithyroid drugs. These receptor sequences come from a woman aged 30 to 39 with Graves disease.

Only one count was recorded for this clonotype. A far larger clone is one base from this, pointing to a likely read error. The J gene is TRBJ1-2, the V gene TRBV2; 7 nucleotides line up with TRBD1. CDR3 length: 16 amino acids. Germline V lookup: CDR1 SNHLY, CDR2 FYNNEI. The CDR3, as DNA: TGTGCCGGCAGTCCGATAGCCCCGGGGACAGACTATGGCTACACCTTC. Translating it yields CAGSPIAPGTDYGYTF.

This clonotype was counted at least ten times. The V gene is TRBV30, the J gene TRBJ2-5; D remains unclear. The DNA end is more similar to TRBJ2-1, so the J call may be wrong. The CDR3 length is 12 residues. Germline V CDR1 and CDR2: GTSNPN, SVGIG (reference sequence). The CDR3 spells CAWSKGVNEQFF. Written as DNA, the CDR3 is TGTGCCTGGAGTAAGGGCGTCAATGAGCAGTTCTTC.

This clonotype was counted at least ten times. V usage is TRBV11-2 and J usage is TRBJ2-5; TRBD1 is a possible D gene (5 bases). From germline, CDR1 is SGHAT and CDR2 FQNNGV. Trimming took off 1 base at V and 4 bases at J, with 10 bases between the two ends. The CDR3 is 14 amino acids. CDR3 sequence reads: CASSLGVGVETQYF. CDR3 bases: TGTGCCAGCAGCTTAGGGGTAGGGGTAGAGACCCAGTACTTC.

This clonotype came up many times. The chain uses TRBV10-2 and TRBJ1-4, with unresolved D. Trimming stripped 2 bases from V and 2 bases from J, with 3 bases between. This CDR3 region has 13 residues. CDR1 is WSHSY, CDR2 SAAADI, per germline. DNA of the CDR3: TGCGCCAGCAGTGAGATGACTAATGAAAAACTGTTTTTT. Protein product: CASSEMTNEKLFF.

This clonotype showed up many times. The chain carries TRBV12-3 or TRBV12-4 and TRBJ1-2; TRBD1 matches at 9 bases. The trim removed 6 bases at V and 4 bases at J, leaving 3 bases unmatched. This CDR3 is built from 13 residues. This chain's CDR3 is CASSPGQGYGYTF. The CDR3, as DNA: TGTGCCAGCAGCCCGGGACAGGGCTATGGCTACACCTTC.

This chain uses TRBV3-1 with TRBJ1-2; possible D gene TRBD1, 5 bases. The CDR3 sequence is 14 residues long. Trimming removed 2 bases at V and 4 bases at J, with 11 bases between. Germline loops: CDR1 LGHDT, CDR2 YNNKEL (reference sequence). The CDR3 region has the DNA TGTGCCAGCAGCCAACGGGGGAGAGGCTATGGCTACACCTTC. Translation gives CASSQRGRGYGYTF.

This clonotype was detected a few times. The rearrangement joins TRBV5-4 to TRBJ1-3; D not resolved. Trimming removed 0 bases at V and 4 bases at J, with 8 bases between. The germline gives CDR1 SGHNT, CDR2 YYREEE (reference sequence). There are 14 residues in the CDR3. The DNA for the CDR3 is TGTGCCAGCAGCTTGGAACCCGCGGGAAACACCATATATTTT. Translated, it gives CASSLEPAGNTIYF. Supplemented by reference TRBV5-4 and TRBJ1-3, the full variable domain reads ETGVTQSPTHLIKTRGQQVTLRCSSQSGHNTVSWYQQALGQGPQFIFQYYREEENGRGNFPPRFSGLQFPNYSSELNVNALELDDSALYLCASSLEPAGNTIYFGEGSWLTVV.

A few counts support this clonotype. V is TRBV27 and J is TRBJ2-2; a weak D match, TRBD2 (6 bases). Germline CDR1 and CDR2: MNHEY and SMNVEV (reference sequence). This CDR3 has 17 residues. Trimming pared 3 bases from V and 4 bases from J, leaving 18 bases between. The CDR3 region has the DNA TGTGCCAGCAGTTTCGGCGGTGGGCGGGGACCCACCGGGGAGCTGTTTTTT. This encodes CASSFGGGRGPTGELFF.

This clonotype was found a few times. V usage is TRBV4-1 and J usage is TRBJ2-7; 8 nucleotides align to TRBD1. Germline V gives CDR1 MGHRA, CDR2 YSYEKL. This CDR3 spans 14 amino acids. Trimming at V came to 4 bases and at J to 3 bases, leaving 5 bases not matched to a gene. The CDR3 coding sequence is TGCGCCAGCAGCCGTTGTACAGGGGGCTACGAGCAGTACTTC. It translates to CASSRCTGGYEQYF.

This clonotype was recorded at least ten times. The chain employs TRBV24-1 and TRBJ2-3; D unclear. The length of the CDR3 is 13 residues. Trimming left V 3 bases short and J 6 bases short, with 9 bases between. Looked up from germline, CDR1 is KGHDR and CDR2 is SFDVKD. The CDR3 loop reads CATSDPPSDTQYF. The DNA of the CDR3 is TGTGCCACCAGTGATCCCCCTTCGGATACGCAGTATTTT.

The sample holds many counts of this clonotype. The gene calls are TRBV28 and TRBJ1-5; 10 nucleotides agree with TRBD1. With 3 bases clipped from V and 6 bases from J, the junction kept 8 bases outside the gene matches. Per the germline V gene, CDR1 is MDHEN and CDR2 is SYDVKM. The CDR3 consists of 16 residues. CDR3 loop: CASSFRGQGKGQPQHF. Here the CDR3 DNA reads TGTGCCAGCAGTTTCCGGGGACAGGGGAAGGGTCAGCCCCAGCATTTT.

About this clonotype: At one boundary the junction diverges from the germline segment, which might be a read error. The chain recombines TRBV9 with TRBJ2-1; TRBD1 matches at 12 bases. CDR3 length equals 17 residues. Germline CDR1 SGDLS, CDR2 YYNGEE. The CDR3, as DNA: TGTGTCAGCAGCGTTAACGCCGGGACAGGGGGCTTCAATGAGCAGTTCTTC. It encodes CVSSVNAGTGGFNEQFF.

The CDR3 loop reads CASSEARGGSYNEQFF. The CDR3 bases are TGTGCCAGCAGTGAAGCGCGGGGGGGCTCCTACAATGAGCAGTTCTTC. This sequence joins TRBV6-1 and TRBJ2-1, with 9 bases fitting TRBD2. V lost 0 bases, J lost 0 bases, and 0 bases stayed unmatched. CDR3 length: 16 amino acids. CDR1 and CDR2 (germline): MNHNS, SASEGT.

In its sample, this clonotype was seen many times. The chain carries TRBV30 and TRBJ1-1; D gene uncertain. Germline-derived CDR1 and CDR2 are GTSNPN and SVGIG (reference sequence). V was shortened by 6 bases and J by 5 bases, with 16 bases between the two germline ends. CDR3 length: 13 amino acids. The CDR3 DNA sequence: TGTGCCTGTCGACCCTGGGCGGGGACTGAAGCTTTCTTT. It translates to CACRPWAGTEAFF.

For this clonotype: The junction and the germline gene differ at one end; a read error may be behind it. The chain joins TRBV3-1 to TRBJ1-2, with 7 bases lining up with TRBD1. Germline CDR1 is LGHDT and CDR2 is YNNKEL (reference sequence). The CDR3 runs to 16 residues. The CDR3 nucleotides read TGTGCCAGCAGCCAAGCTCCGGGACAGCCCAACTATGGCTACACATTC. Amino acids: CASSQAPGQPNYGYTF.

With respect to this clonotype: Given a far larger clone just one base away, this is likely a sequencing read error. This chain connects TRBV6-2 or TRBV6-3 to TRBJ2-7; 7 bases are a match to TRBD1. The CDR3 is 14 residues long. After removal of 5 bases from V and 5 bases from J, the junction contained 9 bases not matched to a gene. Germline lookup yields CDR1 MNHEY and CDR2 SVGEGT. The CDR3 coding sequence is TGTGCCAGCAGTGCCGAGACAGGGTCCCACGAGCAGTACTTC. The encoded protein is CASSAETGSHEQYF.

This clonotype has only a few counts. The V call is TRBV2, the J call TRBJ2-7; 9 bases are a match to TRBD2. The CDR3 has 15 amino acids. Per germline, CDR1 SNHLY and CDR2 FYNNEI. After removal of 9 bases from V and 7 bases from J, the junction contained 16 bases not matched to a gene. CDR3 sequence reads: CASINAGLAVGEQYF. The CDR3 nucleotides are TGTGCCAGTATTAACGCGGGACTAGCCGTAGGGGAGCAGTACTTC.

This clonotype was detected only a few times. One end of the junction does not line up with germline, which may come from a read error. The chain links TRBV19 to TRBJ1-2; possibly TRBD1 for D (5 bases). Per germline, CDR1 LNHDA and CDR2 SQIVND (reference sequence). This CDR3 contains 13 residues. CDR3 residues: CASSPGTLYSYTF. The CDR3, as DNA: TGTGCCAGTAGTCCAGGGACCCTCTATAGCTACACCTTC.

This clonotype was counted many times. A much larger clonotype is one base distant, so this may be a read error. CDR3 in DNA: TGTGCCAGCAGTTGGAGAGGGAACACTGAAGCTTTCTTT. Its protein product is CASSWRGNTEAFF. J is TRBJ1-1 and V is TRBV6-2 or TRBV6-3; D is ambiguous. The length of the CDR3 is 13 residues. CDR1 and CDR2 from the germline V gene are MNHEY and SVGEGT. Deletions cut 4 bases from V and 1 base from J, with 7 bases between.

This clonotype was observed many times. The rearrangement links TRBV2 to TRBJ1-6; D may be TRBD1 (5 bases). Per the germline V gene, CDR1 is SNHLY and CDR2 is FYNNEI. This CDR3 region has 15 residues. V dropped 0 bases and J dropped 13 bases, with 16 bases sitting between them. CDR3 amino acids: CASSEARGREGPLHF. For the CDR3, the DNA is TGTGCCAGCAGTGAAGCACGGGGTAGGGAGGGGCCCCTCCACTTT.

This clonotype was seen a handful of times. V usage is TRBV7-9 and J usage is TRBJ2-3; 8 bases map to TRBD1. This CDR3 has 15 amino acids. Germline V gene sequence: CDR1 SEHNR, CDR2 FQNEAQ (reference sequence). V was pared by 5 bases and J by 2 bases, with 6 bases of the junction left unmatched. In DNA, the CDR3 is TGTGCCAGCAGCAAAACGGGACAGGACACAGATACGCAGTATTTT. Protein product: CASSKTGQDTDTQYF.

Ten or more counts support this clonotype. The genes are TRBV18 and TRBJ2-7; a weak D match, TRBD1 (6 bases). Per germline, CDR1 KGHSH and CDR2 LQKENI. There are 13 residues in the CDR3. Trimming stripped 9 bases from V and 5 bases from J, with 17 bases between. The CDR3 reads CASSWGRGNEQYF. CDR3 nucleotide sequence: TGTGCCAGTTCGTGGGGGCGTGGGAACGAGCAGTACTTC.

Comment on this clonotype: Here the CDR3 omits its conserved ending phenylalanine or tryptophan, so a read error is the likely source. The chain employs TRBV9 and TRBJ1-6; TRBD1 is a possible D gene (5 bases). Germline CDR1 is SGDLS and CDR2 is YYNGEE. V lost 4 bases, J lost 6 bases, and 14 bases lay in between. The CDR3 is 15 residues long. The CDR3 reads CASSHRGASNSPLHS. CDR3 nucleotides: TGTGCCAGCAGCCATCGGGGCGCTAGTAATTCACCCCTCCACTCT.

This clonotype has at least ten counts. This chain links TRBV5-6 with TRBJ1-5, with a tentative D call TRBD1 (5 bases). CDR1 and CDR2 from the germline V gene are SGHDT and YYEEEE. There are 14 residues in the CDR3. Trimming pared 0 bases from V and 4 bases from J, leaving 8 bases between. The CDR3, as DNA: TGTGCCAGCAGCTTGGCGTCAGGGAATCAGCCCCAGCATTTT. This gives the protein CASSLASGNQPQHF. The whole variable domain, filled in from reference TRBV5-6 and TRBJ1-5, reads DAGVTQSPTHLIKTRGQQVTLRCSPKSGHDTVSWYQQALGQGPQFIFQYYEEEERQRGNFPDRFSGHQFPNYSSELNVNALLLGDSALYLCASSLASGNQPQHFGDGTRLSIL.

In its sample, this clonotype was seen many times. The chain combines TRBV12-3 or TRBV12-4 with TRBJ1-2; TRBD1 matches 9 bases. With 3 bases clipped from V and 4 bases from J, the junction kept 9 bases outside the gene matches. The CDR3 totals 16 residues. This CDR3 is CASSFYLQGAGYGYTF. The CDR3 DNA reads as TGTGCCAGCAGTTTCTACTTACAGGGGGCAGGCTATGGCTACACCTTC.

This clonotype has ten or more counts. The chain's CDR3 is CASTEADIQYF. The CDR3, as DNA: TGTGCCAGTACGGAAGCGGACATTCAGTACTTC. The rearrangement uses TRBV19 and TRBJ2-4, with D perhaps TRBD2 (5 bases). The V end was cut by 7 bases, the J end by 8 bases, with 9 bases between. The CDR3 contains 11 residues. CDR1 is LNHDA, CDR2 SQIVND, per germline (reference sequence).

This clonotype showed up many times. Sequence at one end of the junction differs from germline and may be a read error. V usage is TRBV7-7 and J usage is TRBJ2-3, with TRBD2 matching 10 bases. The germline V gene has CDR1 SSHAT and CDR2 FNYEAQ (reference sequence). This CDR3 contains 17 residues. The CDR3 DNA reads TGTGCTAGCATCCAAGGGCGCCTAGCGGGAGTGGCAGATACGCAGTATTTT. This encodes CASIQGRLAGVADTQYF.

This clonotype was counted at least ten times. The V and J genes are TRBV20-1 and TRBJ1-2; no clear D. The CDR3 runs 11 residues. Per germline, CDR1 DFQATT and CDR2 SNEGSKA (reference sequence). CDR3 nucleotides: TGCAGCTCTTACGGGCATTATGGCTACACCTTC. Its translation: CSSYGHYGYTF.

This clonotype was recorded at least ten times. The CDR3 nucleotides are TGTGCCAGCAGTGCCAGGGACGGCTGGACGGAGACCCAGTACTTC. Translated: CASSARDGWTETQYF. The rearrangement links TRBV6-2 or TRBV6-3 to TRBJ2-5; D might be TRBD1 or TRBD2, each matching 5 bases. The V gene lost 5 bases and the J gene lost 5 bases, with 18 bases spanning the gap. From germline, CDR1 is MNHEY and CDR2 SVGEGT. CDR3 size: 15 residues.

This clonotype was detected ten times or more. V gene TRBV11-2 combines with J gene TRBJ2-7, with D possibly being TRBD1 (5 bases). CDR1 SGHAT and CDR2 FQNNGV come from the germline V gene. Trimming shortened V by 4 bases and J by 1 base, and 11 bases separated the two germline ends. The CDR3 runs 14 residues. The CDR3 region is CASSYGPGSYEQYF. The CDR3 nucleotides read TGTGCCAGCAGCTACGGTCCAGGGTCCTACGAGCAGTACTTC. The full variable domain, its missing parts supplied by reference TRBV11-2 and TRBJ2-7, is EAGVAQSPRYKIIEKRQSVAFWCNPISGHATLYWYQQILGQGPKLLIQFQNNGVVDDSQLPKDRFSAERLKGVDSTLKIQPAKLEDSAVYLCASSYGPGSYEQYFGPGTRLTVT.

This clonotype has ten or more counts. The rearrangement links TRBV20-1 to TRBJ1-2; 8 nucleotides line up with TRBD1. CDR1 and CDR2 from the germline V gene are DFQATT and SNEGSKA (reference sequence). The CDR3 is 16 amino acids. Unmatched junction bases numbered 19, after V lost 6 bases and J lost 7 bases. This chain's CDR3 is CSAAQSYSQGARGYTF. The CDR3, as DNA: TGCAGTGCCGCACAATCCTACTCCCAGGGGGCGCGTGGCTACACCTTC.

In its sample, this clonotype was seen many times. The V gene is TRBV18, the J gene TRBJ1-6, with no clear D. The CDR3 contains 16 residues. Germline CDR1 and CDR2: KGHSH and LQKENI. V shed 3 bases and J shed 10 bases, with 19 bases lying between them. The CDR3, as DNA: TGTGCCAGCTCACCTGGACCTTCGGCCGCTAGATCACCCCTCCACTTT. It yields the protein CASSPGPSAARSPLHF.